These T cell receptor beta chains were read from a single sample in a study of blood T cell repertoires in COVID-19. Repertoires were generated with immunoSEQ multiplex PCR, while TCRdb's copy carries only in-frame clones and drops some. Of 200,000 or so clones listed, more than 65% are singletons. What was sequenced was peripheral blood. Receptor source: a man aged 35 to 55 who had recovered from COVID-19. The CDR3 runs from the conserved cysteine through the conserved F or W. The order of the fields is D gene, J gene, clone size, CDR3 length, V gene, CDR3 protein, CDR3 DNA. A D gene is named only where the DNA matches it firmly. The size entry is marked missing in some rows and otherwise reads once, few, many or a size class.

D: -
J: TRBJ2-5
size: -
length: 14
V: TRBV20-1
CDR3: CSASGQTVVETQYF
DNA: TGCAGTGCTAGTGGACAGACCGTCGTCGAGACCCAGTACTTC

D: -
J: TRBJ1-2
size: -
length: 11
V: TRBV11-2
CDR3: CASSLGAGYTF
DNA: TGTGCCAGCAGCTTAGGGGCTGGCTACACCTTC

D: -
J: TRBJ2-5
size: -
length: 17
V: TRBV10-3
CDR3: CAISESPIVRVQETQYF
DNA: TGTGCCATCAGTGAGTCTCCAATAGTCCGGGTCCAAGAGACCCAGTACTTC

D: TRBD1
J: TRBJ1-2
size: -
length: 14
V: TRBV6-2/TRBV6-3
CDR3: CASSYSGQGGGYTF
DNA: TGTGCCAGCAGTTACTCGGGACAGGGAGGCGGCTACACCTTC

D: -
J: TRBJ2-7
size: -
length: 14
V: TRBV18
CDR3: CASSPDLDGYEQYF
DNA: TGTGCCAGCTCTCCAGACTTGGATGGCTACGAGCAGTACTTC

D: TRBD2
J: TRBJ2-1
size: -
length: 13
V: TRBV6-5
CDR3: CASSPGGVDEQFF
DNA: TGTGCCAGCAGCCCCGGGGGGGTCGACGAGCAGTTCTTC

D: TRBD1
J: TRBJ1-2
size: -
length: 13
V: TRBV7-2
CDR3: CASSPRDSYGYTF
DNA: TGTGCCAGCAGCCCCCGGGACAGCTATGGCTACACCTTC

D: -
J: TRBJ1-2
size: -
length: 12
V: TRBV3-1/TRBV3-2
CDR3: CASSQELSGYTF
DNA: TGTGCCAGCAGCCAAGAACTTTCTGGCTACACCTTC

D: TRBD2
J: TRBJ2-1
size: -
length: 14
V: TRBV11-2
CDR3: CASSQPTSGREQFF
DNA: TGTGCCAGCAGCCAACCGACTAGCGGGAGGGAGCAGTTCTTC

D: -
J: TRBJ2-7
size: once
length: 14
V: TRBV9
CDR3: CASSVSSGTYEQYF
DNA: TGTGCCAGCAGCGTATCGAGCGGAACCTACGAGCAGTACTTC

D: TRBD2
J: TRBJ2-7
size: -
length: 15
V: TRBV11-2
CDR3: CASSLARGGDGEQYF
DNA: TGTGCCAGCAGCTTAGCGCGGGGGGGCGATGGCGAGCAGTACTTC

D: TRBD2
J: TRBJ2-3
size: -
length: 17
V: TRBV11-2
CDR3: CASSSGTSGGNTDTQYF
DNA: TGTGCCAGCAGCTCCGGGACTAGCGGGGGGAACACAGATACGCAGTATTTT

D: -
J: TRBJ2-7
size: many
length: 15
V: TRBV2
CDR3: CASSKSLTGFHEQYF
DNA: TGTGCCAGCAGCAAGTCCCTAACAGGGTTCCACGAGCAGTACTTC

D: -
J: TRBJ1-1
size: once
length: 11
V: TRBV20-1
CDR3: CSAEAGGVPFF
DNA: TGCAGTGCCGAGGCGGGGGGGGTTCCTTTCTTT

D: TRBD1
J: TRBJ2-2
size: few
length: 16
V: TRBV5-5
CDR3: CASKDLGQGDTGELFF
DNA: TGTGCCAGCAAGGATTTGGGACAGGGGGACACCGGGGAGCTGTTTTTT

D: -
J: TRBJ2-3
size: -
length: 15
V: TRBV30
CDR3: CAWSFGGAQSDTQYF
DNA: TGTGCCTGGAGTTTTGGGGGGGCCCAATCCGATACGCAGTATTTT

D: TRBD1
J: TRBJ2-3
size: -
length: 15
V: TRBV25-1
CDR3: CASSDFRGGPDTQYF
DNA: TGTGCCAGCAGCGACTTCAGAGGGGGCCCAGATACGCAGTATTTT

D: TRBD1
J: TRBJ2-7
size: -
length: 13
V: TRBV7-2
CDR3: CASSVDRGNEQYF
DNA: TGTGCCAGCAGCGTCGACAGGGGCAACGAGCAGTACTTC

D: -
J: TRBJ1-2
size: -
length: 12
V: TRBV27
CDR3: CASSSEGYGYTF
DNA: TGTGCCAGCAGTTCCGAGGGATATGGCTACACCTTC

D: TRBD1
J: TRBJ1-5
size: -
length: 15
V: TRBV15
CDR3: CATSRAGQRFRSQHF
DNA: TGTGCCACCAGCAGAGCGGGACAGCGCTTCAGGTCCCAGCATTTT

D: -
J: TRBJ2-7
size: -
length: 14
V: TRBV28
CDR3: CASILGGRADEQYF
DNA: -

D: -
J: TRBJ1-4
size: -
length: 15
V: TRBV6-5
CDR3: CASRSPQQGNEKLFF
DNA: TGTGCCAGCAGATCCCCCCAACAGGGAAATGAAAAACTGTTTTTT

D: TRBD2
J: TRBJ2-1
size: -
length: 16
V: TRBV5-1
CDR3: CASSFGTSGSYNEQFF
DNA: TGCGCCAGCAGCTTCGGGACTAGCGGGTCCTACAATGAGCAGTTCTTC

D: TRBD1
J: TRBJ1-2
size: -
length: 14
V: TRBV27
CDR3: CASSSLTGEDGYTF
DNA: TGTGCCAGCAGTTCCCTGACAGGGGAGGATGGCTACACCTTC

D: -
J: TRBJ1-2
size: -
length: 12
V: TRBV18
CDR3: CASSSRDYGYTF
DNA: TGTGCCAGCTCATCCCGGGACTATGGCTACACCTTC

D: TRBD2
J: TRBJ2-7
size: -
length: 16
V: TRBV3-1/TRBV3-2
CDR3: CASSQDVVAGTYEQYF
DNA: TGTGCCAGCAGCCAAGATGTGGTAGCGGGGACCTACGAGCAGTACTTC

D: -
J: TRBJ2-3
size: -
length: 15
V: TRBV18
CDR3: CASSPNPGAADTQYF
DNA: TGTGCCAGCTCACCGAATCCAGGGGCTGCAGATACGCAGTATTTT

D: -
J: TRBJ1-1
size: -
length: 15
V: TRBV7-2
CDR3: CASSIRTRTNTEAFF
DNA: TGTGCCAGCAGCATTCGGACAAGAACAAACACTGAAGCTTTCTTT

D: -
J: TRBJ2-5
size: -
length: 16
V: TRBV14
CDR3: CASSQKLEGEGETQYF
DNA: TGTGCCAGCAGCCAGAAGCTGGAGGGAGAGGGAGAGACCCAGTACTTC

D: -
J: TRBJ2-7
size: -
length: 13
V: TRBV25-1
CDR3: CASSERSAGEQYF
DNA: TGTGCCAGCAGTGAGCGGTCCGCTGGCGAGCAGTACTTC

D: -
J: TRBJ1-4
size: -
length: 16
V: TRBV18
CDR3: CASSPSSSRSNEKLFF
DNA: TGTGCCAGCTCACCAAGTTCCTCTCGGTCTAATGAAAAACTGTTTTTT

D: -
J: TRBJ1-1
size: -
length: 15
V: TRBV5-1
CDR3: CASSFGGPMNTEAFF
DNA: TGCGCCAGCAGCTTCGGGGGACCCATGAACACTGAAGCTTTCTTT

D: -
J: TRBJ2-7
size: -
length: 13
V: TRBV30
CDR3: CAWSAGWGFEQYF
DNA: TGTGCCTGGAGTGCGGGGTGGGGTTTCGAGCAGTACTTC

D: TRBD1
J: TRBJ2-7
size: -
length: 14
V: TRBV5-6
CDR3: CASSWGDRVYEQYF
DNA: TGTGCCAGCAGCTGGGGGGACAGGGTCTACGAGCAGTACTTC

D: -
J: TRBJ1-2
size: -
length: 12
V: TRBV29-1
CDR3: CSVDRATYGYTF
DNA: TGCAGCGTTGACAGGGCTACTTATGGCTACACCTTC

D: -
J: TRBJ1-6
size: -
length: 14
V: TRBV30
CDR3: CAWSQGIPNSPLHF
DNA: TGTGCCTGGAGTCAGGGAATCCCTAATTCACCCCTCCACTTT

D: -
J: TRBJ2-7
size: -
length: 14
V: TRBV5-4
CDR3: CASSLTSSSYEQYF
DNA: TGTGCCAGCAGCTTGACCTCTAGCTCCTACGAGCAGTACTTC

D: -
J: TRBJ2-1
size: -
length: 15
V: TRBV2
CDR3: CASSYEGGSYNEQFF
DNA: TGTGCCAGCAGTTATGAGGGGGGGTCCTACAATGAGCAGTTCTTC

D: -
J: TRBJ1-1
size: -
length: 13
V: TRBV7-2
CDR3: CASSFNRDTEAFF
DNA: TGTGCCAGCAGCTTCAACAGGGACACTGAAGCTTTCTTT

D: -
J: TRBJ2-5
size: -
length: 13
V: TRBV29-1
CDR3: CSVDSGSQETQYF
DNA: TGCAGCGTGGATAGCGGATCTCAAGAGACCCAGTACTTC

D: -
J: TRBJ2-2
size: -
length: 15
V: TRBV11-2
CDR3: CASSQRAGWTGELFF
DNA: TGTGCCAGCAGCCAACGGGCAGGGTGGACCGGGGAGCTGTTTTTT

D: TRBD1
J: TRBJ1-4
size: -
length: 15
V: TRBV27
CDR3: CASSTRQGIFEKLFF
DNA: TGTGCCAGCAGCACCCGACAGGGTATTTTTGAAAAACTGTTTTTT

D: TRBD2
J: TRBJ2-5
size: -
length: 17
V: TRBV5-6
CDR3: CASSGELAGGPGETQYF
DNA: TGTGCCAGCAGCGGAGAACTAGCGGGGGGGCCGGGCGAGACCCAGTACTTC

D: TRBD2
J: TRBJ2-5
size: -
length: 16
V: TRBV7-9
CDR3: CASSWGLAGGGETQYF
DNA: TGTGCCAGCAGCTGGGGACTAGCGGGAGGCGGGGAGACCCAGTACTTC

D: -
J: TRBJ2-3
size: -
length: 14
V: TRBV15
CDR3: CATSRDRGPDTQYF
DNA: TGTGCCACCAGCAGAGACAGGGGCCCAGATACGCAGTATTTT

D: -
J: TRBJ2-2
size: -
length: 14
V: TRBV7-2
CDR3: CASSISVLAGELFF
DNA: TGTGCCAGCAGCATTAGTGTCTTGGCCGGGGAGCTGTTTTTT